This TCR beta chain was recovered during a study of CD8 T cells in ankylosing spondylitis (dated 2017 in TCRdb). Context from the whole study: The study set out to find disease-linked TCR variants by profiling T cell receptor beta repertoires in ankylosing spondylitis patients and healthy donors. The whole study cohort included 85 to 120 healthy donors and around 24 ankylosing spondylitis patients. Peripheral blood was sampled, and synovial fluid was additionally collected from ankylosing spondylitis patients.

The paper as a whole reports these results and caveats: The disease-linked clones were reported as significantly enriched in matched synovial fluid samples from ankylosing spondylitis patients. Some motif variants had previously been reported in the synovial fluid and blood of reactive arthritis patients, which suggests shared mechanisms of disease initiation. A TCR beta motif of several highly homologous amino acid variants appeared characteristic of blood from ankylosing spondylitis patients. The disease-linked clones showed a CD8+ phenotype and occurred at relatively low frequencies in peripheral blood.

This clonotype was counted a few times. Its cognate antigen has yet to be identified. Base qualities were left out, and no much larger clone turns up one base away. Instrument on record: Illumina HiSeq 2500. TCR beta libraries were prepared by quantitative 5'-RACE with molecular barcodes. The original pipeline was this. Disease-linked TCR variants were identified with a new computational method built on a probabilistic model of VDJ rearrangement. The raw public reads went through TCRdb reprocessing: fastp at Q25, MiXCR clone calling, in-frame beta chains kept. Each entry is one CDR3 protein sequence, shown with its most common DNA and genes. The V and J calls were determined by TCRdb, not by the authors. In this sample the table shows 700,000 or so distinct CDR3 sequences, under 20% of which occur a single time. The leading ten clones occupy roughly a fifth of the sample. The TCR was taken from a male donor with ankylosing spondylitis. The sequenced sample was blood, either unsorted or a sorted T cell fraction (not recorded which).

This receptor carries the CDR3 CASSESLSDTQYF. The nucleotide sequence is TGTGCCAGCAGTGAATCGCTTTCAGATACGCAGTATTTT. Recombination joined TRBV2 with TRBJ2-3; the D gene assignment is ambiguous. From the cysteine through the phenylalanine, the CDR3 covers 13 amino acids. CDR3 DNA only is kept here, 39 bases in frame from base 1. V loses 2 bases, J loses 4 bases, and the germline ends lie 7 bases apart. Looking up the germline V gene yields CDR1 SNHLY and CDR2 FYNNEI. With all but the CDR3 taken from the reference TRBV2 and TRBJ2-3 genes, the full variable domain is: EPEVTQTPSHQVTQMGQEVILRCVPISNHLYFYWYRQILGQKVEFLVSFYNNEISEKSEIFDDQFSVERPDGSNFTLKIRSTKLEDSAMYFCASSESLSDTQYFGPGTRLTVL.